The present T cell receptor (beta chain) was sequenced within a study of blood T cells in healthy people across ages. CDR1 is ENHRY, CDR2 SYGVKD, per germline. V lost 5 bases to trimming and J lost 3 bases; unmatched junction nucleotides: 6. There are 14 residues in the CDR3. This clonotype showed up many times. Combining a sample-barcoded 5' primer with a J-beta primer mix, a second PCR ran for about 6 to 11 cycles. TCRdb re-called the 5' RACE reads through MiXCR, storing one row per CDR3 protein. The data contain about 590,000 distinct CDR3 sequences, 25% to 35% of them singletons. The clonotype originates from an elderly woman in good health. Sequenced sample: blood. The genes are TRBV10-3 and TRBJ2-5; 7 bases line up with TRBD2. The CDR3 coding sequence is TGTGCCATCAGTCCCGGGCTAGCGGAAGAGACCCAGTACTTC. Translated: CAISPGLAEETQYF.